The 18 T cell receptor beta chains given below trace back to one sample, sequenced in a study of monozygotic twins with inflammatory bowel disease. From the 5' RACE reads, TCRdb lists one entry per CDR3 protein and no DNA. This table holds 190,000 or so distinct CDR3 sequences. Sequencing used blood. All receptors derive from a human donor with ulcerative colitis or Crohn's disease, or a healthy co-twin of an affected twin (not recorded which).

The chain carries TRBV3-1 and TRBJ1-2. Germline values: CDR1 LGHDT, CDR2 YNNKEL (reference sequence). CDR3 length: 11 amino acids. This CDR3 is CASSQSGGYTF. The full variable domain, its missing parts supplied by reference TRBV3-1 and TRBJ1-2, is DTAVSQTPKYLVTQMGNDKSIKCEQNLGHDTMYWYKQDSKKFLKIMFSYNNKELIINETVPNRFSPKSPDKAHLNLHINSLELGDSAVYFCASSQSGGYTFGSGTRLTVV.

The chain is built from TRBV10-3 and TRBJ2-7. The CDR3 has 11 amino acids. Germline CDR1 and CDR2: ENHRY and SYGVKD. CDR3 residues: CAISDSYEQYF.

The chain has TRBV7-9 and TRBJ1-1. The CDR3 runs 13 residues. Germline CDR1 SEHNR, CDR2 FQNEAQ (reference sequence). CDR3 sequence: CASKASSNTEAFF.

The chain has TRBV6-5 and TRBJ1-6. Germline V gene lookup returns CDR1 MNHEY and CDR2 SVGAGI. This CDR3 contains 13 residues. This CDR3 is CASSYGINSPLHF.

V usage is TRBV2 and J usage is TRBJ1-1; the D gene TCRdb calls, TRBD1, cannot be checked with no DNA. The CDR3 is 13 amino acids. Germline V gene data show CDR1 as SNHLY and CDR2 as FYNNEI. The CDR3 is CASLGGSNTEAFF.

The rearrangement links TRBV15 to TRBJ1-2. This CDR3 is 12 amino acids long. CDR1 and CDR2 (germline): LNHNV, YYDKDF (reference sequence). The CDR3 sequence: CATSREEYGYTF.

V and J are TRBV29-1 and TRBJ2-5; TCRdb selects TRBD1, and the lack of DNA leaves this call unchecked. The V gene's germline CDR1 is SQVTM and CDR2 ANQGSEA. The CDR3 sequence is 13 residues long. The CDR3 here is CSVSRGGRETQYF.

The rearrangement joins TRBV24-1 to TRBJ1-5. Germline V gene data show CDR1 as KGHDR and CDR2 as SFDVKD. The CDR3 runs 15 residues. The CDR3 loop is CATSVSGVGNQPQHF.

This sequence joins TRBV20-1 and TRBJ1-2; TCRdb returns TRBD1, unconfirmable since there is no DNA. This CDR3 is built from 15 residues. Germline CDR1 reads DFQATT; CDR2 reads SNEGSKA (reference sequence). The CDR3 reads CSAMADRGRGYGYTF.

The gene calls are TRBV2 and TRBJ1-1; the TCRdb D gene call, TRBD1, has no DNA to confirm it. CDR3 length: 14 amino acids. CDR1 and CDR2 from the germline V gene are SNHLY and FYNNEI. CDR3: CASRGQGGGGGAFF.

This chain joins TRBV18 and TRBJ2-3; there is no DNA to check the TCRdb D call of TRBD1. The CDR3 totals 18 residues. The germline V gene encodes CDR1 KGHSH and CDR2 LQKENI. CDR3 loop: CASSPGVGLEGASDTQYF.

This rearrangement joins TRBV12-3 or TRBV12-4 to TRBJ1-6. The CDR3 has 17 residues. CDR3 residues: CASSLGGGPSYNSPLHF.

The rearrangement uses TRBV29-1 and TRBJ2-3. Germline CDR1 and CDR2: SQVTM and ANQGSEA. The CDR3 covers 12 residues. The CDR3 sequence is CSVAGLGDTQYF.

The J gene is TRBJ2-1, the V gene TRBV12-3 or TRBV12-4; no DNA is available, so the TRBD1 call from TCRdb remains unchecked. CDR3 length: 12 amino acids. The CDR3 reads CASSFTGTVQFF.

The V call is TRBV5-1, the J call TRBJ2-3; as DNA is missing, the TRBD1 call by TCRdb cannot be tested. Germline-derived CDR1 and CDR2 are SGHRS and YFSETQ. The CDR3 has 15 residues. This CDR3 reads CASSLNGGITDTQYF. Full variable domain (remainder filled in from reference TRBV5-1 and TRBJ2-3): KAGVTQTPRYLIKTRGQQVTLSCSPISGHRSVSWYQQTPGQGLQFLFEYFSETQRNKGNFPGRFSGRQFSNSRSEMNVSTLELGDSALYLCASSLNGGITDTQYFGPGTRLTVL.

The gene calls are TRBV19 and TRBJ1-4; there is no DNA to check the TCRdb D call of TRBD1. Per germline, CDR1 LNHDA and CDR2 SQIVND (reference sequence). The CDR3 length is 15 residues. The CDR3 loop reads CASSTTGTSYEKLFF.

The V and J genes are TRBV7-2 and TRBJ2-2; TCRdb's assignment of TRBD1 cannot be checked, as there is no DNA. The CDR3 sequence is 14 residues long. In germline, CDR1 is SGHTA, CDR2 FQGNSA. This chain's CDR3 is CASRPQGNTGELFF.

The rearrangement joins TRBV20-1 to TRBJ2-7. CDR3 length: 13 amino acids. Germline V gene sequence: CDR1 DFQATT, CDR2 SNEGSKA (reference sequence). CDR3 sequence: CSANRQGPYEQYF.